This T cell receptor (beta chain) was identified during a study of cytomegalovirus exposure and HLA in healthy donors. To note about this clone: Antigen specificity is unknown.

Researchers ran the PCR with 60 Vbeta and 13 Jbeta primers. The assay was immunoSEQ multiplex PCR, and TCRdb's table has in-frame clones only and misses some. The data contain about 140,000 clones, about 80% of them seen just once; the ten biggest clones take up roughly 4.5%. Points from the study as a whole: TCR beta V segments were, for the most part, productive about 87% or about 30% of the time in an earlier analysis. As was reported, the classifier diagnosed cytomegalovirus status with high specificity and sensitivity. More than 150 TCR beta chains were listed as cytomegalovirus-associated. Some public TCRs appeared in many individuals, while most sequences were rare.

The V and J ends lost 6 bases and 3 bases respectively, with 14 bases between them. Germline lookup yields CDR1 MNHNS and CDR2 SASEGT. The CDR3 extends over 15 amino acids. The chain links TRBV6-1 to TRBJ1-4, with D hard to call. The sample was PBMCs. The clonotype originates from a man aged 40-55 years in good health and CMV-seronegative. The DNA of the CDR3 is TGTGCCAGCAGGGGCGGGAGCCAACCTAATGAAAAACTGTTTTTT. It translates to CASRGGSQPNEKLFF.